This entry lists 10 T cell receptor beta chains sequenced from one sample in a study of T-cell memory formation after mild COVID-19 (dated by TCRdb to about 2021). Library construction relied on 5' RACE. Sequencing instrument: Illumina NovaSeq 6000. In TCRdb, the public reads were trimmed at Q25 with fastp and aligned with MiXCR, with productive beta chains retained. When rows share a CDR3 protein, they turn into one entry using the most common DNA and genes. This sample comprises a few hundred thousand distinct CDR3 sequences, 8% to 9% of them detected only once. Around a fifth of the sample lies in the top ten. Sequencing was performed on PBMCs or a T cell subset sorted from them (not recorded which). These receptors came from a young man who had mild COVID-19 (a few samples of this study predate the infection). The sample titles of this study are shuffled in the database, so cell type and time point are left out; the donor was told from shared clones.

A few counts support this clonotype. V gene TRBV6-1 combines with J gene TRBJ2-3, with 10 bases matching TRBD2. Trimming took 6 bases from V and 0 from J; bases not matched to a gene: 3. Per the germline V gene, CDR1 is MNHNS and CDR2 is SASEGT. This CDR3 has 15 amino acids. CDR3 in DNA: TGTGCCAGCAGCCAACTAGCGGGGAGCACAGATACGCAGTATTTT. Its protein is CASSQLAGSTDTQYF.

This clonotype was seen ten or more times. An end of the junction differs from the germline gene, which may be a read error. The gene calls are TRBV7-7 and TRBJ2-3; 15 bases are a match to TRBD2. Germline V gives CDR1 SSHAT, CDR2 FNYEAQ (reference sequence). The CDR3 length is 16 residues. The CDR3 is CASSYGLAGGKVTQYF. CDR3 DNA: TGTGCTAGCAGCTACGGACTAGCGGGGGGGAAAGTTACGCAGTATTTT.

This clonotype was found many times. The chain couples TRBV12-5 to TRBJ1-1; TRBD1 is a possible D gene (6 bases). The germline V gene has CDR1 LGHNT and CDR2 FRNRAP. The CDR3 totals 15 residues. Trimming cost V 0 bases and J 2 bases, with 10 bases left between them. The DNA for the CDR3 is TGTGCTAGTGGTTTGGTGACAGGCCCTAACACTGAAGCTTTCTTT. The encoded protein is CASGLVTGPNTEAFF.

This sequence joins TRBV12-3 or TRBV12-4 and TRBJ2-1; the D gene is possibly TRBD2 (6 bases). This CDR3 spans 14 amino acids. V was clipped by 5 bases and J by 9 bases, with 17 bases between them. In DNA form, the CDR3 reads TGTGCCAGCAGTCCACTGGGGACTTCCAGTGAGCAGTTCTTC. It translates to CASSPLGTSSEQFF.

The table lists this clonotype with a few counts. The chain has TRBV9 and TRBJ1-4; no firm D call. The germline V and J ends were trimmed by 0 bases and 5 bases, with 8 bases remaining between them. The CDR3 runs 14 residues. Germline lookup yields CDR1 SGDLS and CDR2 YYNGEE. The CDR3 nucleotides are TGTGCCAGCAGCGTAGGGCACGGAAATGAAAAACTGTTTTTT. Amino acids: CASSVGHGNEKLFF.

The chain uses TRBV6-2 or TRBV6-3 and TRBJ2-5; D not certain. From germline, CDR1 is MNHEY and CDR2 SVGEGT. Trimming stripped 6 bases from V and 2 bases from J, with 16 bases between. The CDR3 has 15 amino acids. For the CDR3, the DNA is TGTGCCAGCAGGCCCCACCGACATTCGCAAGAGACCCAGTACTTC. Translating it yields CASRPHRHSQETQYF.

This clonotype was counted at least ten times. DNA for the CDR3: TGTGCCAGCAGTGACAGGTTAGCTACGAGGCAGTACTTC. This sequence encodes CASSDRLATRQYF. V usage is TRBV27 and J usage is TRBJ2-7, with D possibly matching TRBD1 (6 bases). Germline V gives CDR1 MNHEY, CDR2 SMNVEV (reference sequence). CDR3 size: 13 residues. Trimming took 5 bases from V and 9 from J, leaving 17 bases between them.

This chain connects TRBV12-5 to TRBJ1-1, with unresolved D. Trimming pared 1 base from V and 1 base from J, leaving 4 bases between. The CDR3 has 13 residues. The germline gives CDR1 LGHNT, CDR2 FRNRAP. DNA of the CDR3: TGTGCTAGTGGTTTGGCCAAGAACACTGAAGCTTTCTTT. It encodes CASGLAKNTEAFF.

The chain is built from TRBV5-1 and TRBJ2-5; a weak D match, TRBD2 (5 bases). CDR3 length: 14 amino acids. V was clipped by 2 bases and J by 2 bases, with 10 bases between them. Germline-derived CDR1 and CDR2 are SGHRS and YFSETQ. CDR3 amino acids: CASSFESGQETQYF. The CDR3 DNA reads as TGCGCCAGCAGCTTTGAGTCGGGGCAAGAGACCCAGTACTTC.

As DNA, the CDR3 is TGTGCCAGCTCACCAGGTCCCTTAAGCTCCTACGAGCAGTACGTC. It yields the protein CASSPGPLSSYEQYV. The gene calls are TRBV18 and TRBJ2-7; unclear D gene. CDR1 KGHSH and CDR2 LQKENI come from the germline V gene. The CDR3 has 15 residues. Deletions cut 2 bases from V and 0 bases from J, with 11 bases between.